This TCR beta chain was identified during a study of blood T cell repertoires in COVID-19. As for the study in general: PBMCs, B-cell-depleted T cells, or T cells provided the cDNA or gDNA that made up the material.

Using immunoSEQ multiplex PCR, the repertoire was profiled, and TCRdb retains in-frame clones only, with some absent. The sample lists approximately 250,000 clones, about nine tenths occurring once. Trimming left V 7 bases short and J 6 bases short, with 15 bases between. The length of the CDR3 is 14 residues. V usage is TRBV23-1 and J usage is TRBJ2-2, with D possibly being TRBD2 (5 bases). TRBV23-1 is an ORF; its function is uncertain. The sequencing sample was made of PBMCs or T cells enriched from blood (not recorded which). The sequence derives from a young woman with acute COVID-19. The CDR3 DNA reads as TGCGCCAGCATTCCCCAGAGGGTACCCGGGGAGCTGTTTTTT. Translation: CASIPQRVPGELFF.